This TCR beta chain was captured in a study of cytotoxic CD8 clonotypes in ibrutinib-treated CLL. Study outcomes and limitations: Clonality was elevated at ibrutinib response and had returned toward baseline at progression.

This clone was seen a handful of times. Its antigen is unknown. V dropped 5 bases and J dropped 7; count of bases not matched to a gene: 5. The germline V gene has CDR1 MNHEY and CDR2 SVGAGI. The CDR3 covers 14 residues. Measured with immunoSEQ multiplex PCR; TCRdb has only the in-frame clones, and not every one. The table records roughly 110,000 clones, 50% to 65% of them present only once. The chain employs TRBV6-5 and TRBJ1-6, with TRBD1 matching over 7 bases. Specimen: PBMCs, collected after 24 months of ibrutinib treatment. The clonotype was recovered from a human donor with chronic lymphocytic leukemia. The CDR3 region has the DNA TGTGCCAGCAGTCCACGACAGGGAAATTCACCCCTCCACTTT. Protein product: CASSPRQGNSPLHF.